These 25 T cell receptor beta chains originate from one sample sequenced in a study of blood T cell repertoires in COVID-19 (dated by TCRdb to the early 2020s). Library generation was performed with the immunoSEQ multiplex PCR assay. Sourced from immuneACCESS, this table was stored by TCRdb with only in-frame sequences that have V and J called. A share of the clones is absent; for the studies checked, an unresolved V gene accounts for under half, and the remainder has no known explanation. Counted in this sample were about 150,000 clones; about four fifths of them appeared once. Clones ranked in the top ten supply about an eighth of the sample. The sequenced material came from peripheral blood. Receptors originate from a man in his sixties or seventies who had recovered from COVID-19.

The V call is TRBV7-9, the J call TRBJ2-7; a possible D gene is TRBD2 (5 bases). This CDR3 has 13 residues. Germline CDR1 SEHNR, CDR2 FQNEAQ (reference sequence). V was shortened by 5 bases and J by 2 bases, with 10 bases between the two germline ends. The CDR3 loop is CASSRTEAYEQYF. The CDR3 bases are TGTGCCAGCAGCAGGACGGAGGCCTACGAGCAGTACTTC. Full variable domain (remainder filled in from reference TRBV7-9 and TRBJ2-7): DTGVSQNPRHKITKRGQNVTFRCDPISEHNRLYWYRQTLGQGPEFLTYFQNEAQLEKSRLLSDRFSAERPKGSFSTLEIQRTEQGDSAMYLCASSRTEAYEQYFGPGTRLTVT.

The chain is built from TRBV5-6 and TRBJ2-2, with D possibly TRBD2 on 6 matching bases. CDR1 SGHDT and CDR2 YYEEEE come from the germline V gene. Trimming took off 1 base at V and 3 bases at J, with 13 bases between the two ends. This CDR3 has 16 residues. This CDR3 reads CASSLPGTPHTGELFF. CDR3 DNA sequence: TGTGCCAGCAGCTTGCCCGGGACTCCCCACACCGGGGAGCTGTTTTTT.

The chain carries TRBV6-5 and TRBJ1-2, with TRBD1 identical over 9 bases. With V trimmed by 3 bases and J by 4 bases, 9 bases remained unmatched. CDR1 is MNHEY, CDR2 SVGAGI, per germline. The CDR3 is 16 amino acids. In nucleotides, the CDR3 is TGTGCCAGCAGTTATAACGACAGGGGGAGAACCTATGGCTACACCTTC. It is translated as CASSYNDRGRTYGYTF.

This chain links TRBV15 with TRBJ1-2; D not certain. The CDR3 is 14 residues long. CDR1 and CDR2 (germline): LNHNV, YYDKDF (reference sequence). The V and J ends lost 1 base and 7 bases respectively, with 13 bases between them. The chain's CDR3 is CATSRVGVVSGYTF. CDR3 sequence (DNA): TGTGCCACCAGCAGAGTGGGAGTGGTGAGTGGCTACACCTTC.

This chain links TRBV4-2 with TRBJ1-4, with a possible D match to TRBD1 (6 bases). The CDR3 runs 17 residues. Germline V gives CDR1 LGHNA, CDR2 YNFKEQ. Trimming stripped 4 bases from V and 7 bases from J, with 22 bases between. CDR3 in DNA: TGTGCCAGCAGCCTTTACCACGAGACAGGCAGGCTTGAAAAACTGTTTTTT. As protein: CASSLYHETGRLEKLFF.

The V gene is TRBV4-3, the J gene TRBJ1-3; no reliable D call. Looked up from germline, CDR1 is LGHNA and CDR2 is YSLEER. The CDR3 sequence is 14 residues long. Trimming removed 2 bases from V and 4 bases from J, with 9 bases in between. The CDR3 loop is CASSQQQQGNTIYF. CDR3 DNA: TGCGCCAGCAGCCAACAGCAACAGGGAAACACCATATATTTT.

The V gene is TRBV30, the J gene TRBJ2-1; TRBD2 aligns across 7 bases. The ends lost 0 bases at V and 3 bases at J; junction bases unmatched: 2. The CDR3 sequence is 14 residues long. Germline-derived CDR1 and CDR2 are GTSNPN and SVGIG (reference sequence). The CDR3 region has the DNA TGTGCCTGGAGTGTAGCGGGACTCTACAATGAGCAGTTCTTC. This gives the protein CAWSVAGLYNEQFF.

The chain employs TRBV29-1 and TRBJ2-1, with D hard to call. The CDR3 totals 11 residues. The germline V and J ends were trimmed by 5 bases and 8 bases, with 10 bases remaining between them. Germline V gene sequence: CDR1 SQVTM, CDR2 ANQGSEA. CDR3 DNA: TGCAGCGTTCAACTTGGGCATGAGCAGTTCTTC. Translated: CSVQLGHEQFF.

V usage is TRBV6-5 and J usage is TRBJ2-5; TRBD1 matches 8 bases. Germline loops: CDR1 MNHEY, CDR2 SVGAGI. V dropped 5 bases and J dropped 3; count of bases not matched to a gene: 5. This CDR3 has 14 amino acids. Here the CDR3 DNA reads TGTGCCAGCAGTCCCCAGGGGGCGGAAGAGACCCAGTACTTC. This gives the protein CASSPQGAEETQYF.

This sequence joins TRBV28 and TRBJ2-7; D gene uncertain. The length of the CDR3 is 11 residues. Per the germline V gene, CDR1 is MDHEN and CDR2 is SYDVKM. Between the trimmed V and J ends, which lost 3 bases and 2 bases, there was a span of 2 bases. The CDR3, as DNA: TGTGCCAGCAGTTTCACCTACGAGCAGTACTTC. As protein: CASSFTYEQYF.

This chain uses TRBV3-1 (or the pseudogene TRBV3-2) with TRBJ1-3; D is unresolved. CDR1 and CDR2 (germline): LGHDT, YNNKEL (reference sequence). The V gene lost 4 bases and the J gene lost 7 bases, with 11 bases spanning the gap. The CDR3 loop spans 13 amino acids. This CDR3 reads CASSLPESNTIYF. The CDR3 DNA follows: TGTGCCAGCAGCCTCCCGGAGAGCAACACCATATATTTT.

Written as DNA, the CDR3 is TGTGCCAGCAGTTTAAGCAGGGACTCCGAAAAACTGTTTTTT. Protein: CASSLSRDSEKLFF. The chain combines TRBV27 with TRBJ1-4; D is perhaps TRBD1 (5 bases). Per germline, CDR1 MNHEY and CDR2 SMNVEV (reference sequence). The CDR3 has 14 residues. V was cut by 2 bases and J by 8 bases, with 12 bases left in between. The whole variable domain, remainder taken from reference TRBV27 and TRBJ1-4, is EAQVTQNPRYLITVTGKKLTVTCSQNMNHEYMSWYRQDPGLGLRQIYYSMNVEVTDKGDVPEGYKVSRKEKRNFPLILESPSPNQTSLYFCASSLSRDSEKLFFGSGTQLSVL.

J is TRBJ1-1 and V is TRBV11-3; no definite D call. CDR3 size: 16 residues. Trimming took 2 bases from V and 1 from J, leaving 14 bases between them. Per germline, CDR1 SGHNT and CDR2 YENEEA. The CDR3 bases are TGTGCCAGCAGCTTACATGAGGGAGGTGCGAACACTGAAGCTTTCTTT. Translation: CASSLHEGGANTEAFF.

V usage is TRBV15 and J usage is TRBJ2-6, with unresolved D. Trimming left V 0 bases short and J 1 base short, with 7 bases between. The CDR3 runs 16 residues. Germline V gene lookup returns CDR1 LNHNV and CDR2 YYDKDF (reference sequence). Here the CDR3 reads CATSRDRGSGANVLTF. As DNA, the CDR3 is TGTGCCACCAGCAGAGATCGCGGTTCTGGGGCCAACGTCCTGACTTTC.

The table lists this clone with a count of one. The genes are TRBV29-1 and TRBJ2-5; no clear D. V was shortened by 7 bases and J by 0 bases, with 12 bases between the two germline ends. Germline lookup yields CDR1 SQVTM and CDR2 ANQGSEA. The CDR3 spans 13 residues. The CDR3: CSGTDTNQETQYF. CDR3 DNA: TGCAGCGGAACCGACACGAACCAAGAGACCCAGTACTTC. The full variable domain, rest sourced from reference TRBV29-1 and TRBJ2-5, is SAVISQKPSRDICQRGTSLTIQCQVDSQVTMMFWYRQQPGQSLTLIATANQGSEATYESGFVIDKFPISRPNLTFSTLTVSNMSPEDSSIYLCSGTDTNQETQYFGPGTRLLVL.

This clone was seen a few times. This chain uses TRBV7-8 with TRBJ2-2; 8 bases fit TRBD2. Germline V gene lookup returns CDR1 SGHVS and CDR2 FQNEAQ. The CDR3 contains 17 residues. With V trimmed by 4 bases and J by 2 bases, 9 bases remained unmatched. The CDR3 DNA is TGTGCCAGCAGCTCCTTTTGGGCGGGAGGTAACACCGGGGAGCTGTTTTTT. This translates into CASSSFWAGGNTGELFF.

This rearrangement joins TRBV11-2 to TRBJ1-1, with D possibly TRBD1 on 5 matching bases. The CDR3 loop spans 13 amino acids. Trimming took off 5 bases at V and 4 bases at J, with 11 bases between the two ends. Germline loops: CDR1 SGHAT, CDR2 FQNNGV. The CDR3 reads CASSTAGGTEAFF. CDR3 nucleotides: TGTGCCAGCAGCACCGCGGGGGGCACTGAAGCTTTCTTT.

The chain combines TRBV6-6 with TRBJ2-7, with D maybe TRBD2 (6 bases). From germline, CDR1 is MNHNY and CDR2 SVGAGI (reference sequence). Trimming cost V 6 bases and J 6 bases, with 15 bases left between them. The CDR3 is 13 residues long. The CDR3 sequence: CASRAQGGTEQYF. As DNA, the CDR3 is TGTGCCAGCAGGGCCCAGGGCGGGACCGAGCAGTACTTC.

In this sample, this clone is medium-sized. J is TRBJ2-6 and V is TRBV5-1; 8 bases map to TRBD1. This CDR3 is 18 amino acids long. J lost 0 bases, V lost 3 bases, and 8 bases had no gene match. CDR1 is SGHRS and CDR2 is YFSETQ in the germline V gene. CDR3 in amino acids: CASSYQGARLSGANVLTF. DNA of the CDR3: TGCGCCAGCAGCTACCAGGGGGCCCGACTCTCTGGGGCCAACGTCCTGACTTTC.

The V and J genes are TRBV7-9 and TRBJ1-5; D is uncertain. The CDR3 has 12 amino acids. CDR1 SEHNR and CDR2 FQNEAQ come from the germline V gene (reference sequence). Trimming took 5 bases from V and 7 from J, leaving 9 bases between them. In DNA form, the CDR3 reads TGTGCCAGCAGCCTTACAGAGCAGCCCCAGCATTTT. This gives the protein CASSLTEQPQHF.

The V call is TRBV28, the J call TRBJ2-5; 14 bases are a match to TRBD2. Per the germline V gene, CDR1 is MDHEN and CDR2 is SYDVKM. CDR3 length equals 16 residues. The V gene end was trimmed by 3 bases and the J gene end by 4 bases; junction bases not matched to a gene: 4. CDR3 in amino acids: CASSFGTSGSRETQYF. The CDR3 DNA follows: TGTGCCAGCAGTTTTGGGACTAGCGGGAGTAGAGAGACCCAGTACTTC.

This clone showed up just once. V usage is TRBV4-1 and J usage is TRBJ2-3, with D perhaps TRBD1 (6 bases). This CDR3 has 15 amino acids. V lost 4 bases to trimming and J lost 5 bases, with 16 bases between them. CDR1 and CDR2 from the germline V gene are MGHRA and YSYEKL. CDR3 in amino acids: CASSLLGARGDTQYF. The DNA of the CDR3 is TGCGCCAGCAGCCTCCTGGGGGCTCGGGGAGATACGCAGTATTTT.

V usage is TRBV4-1 and J usage is TRBJ2-6, with D maybe TRBD1 (6 bases). In germline, CDR1 is MGHRA, CDR2 YSYEKL. Trimming shortened V by 1 base and J by 4 bases, and 11 bases separated the two germline ends. This CDR3 is built from 16 residues. The CDR3 loop reads CASSQVPGDGANVLTF. DNA of the CDR3: TGCGCCAGCAGCCAAGTGCCAGGGGACGGGGCCAACGTCCTGACTTTC.

The chain combines TRBV7-8 with TRBJ2-1; D may be TRBD2 (6 bases). Trimming pared 8 bases from V and 7 bases from J, leaving 21 bases between. The CDR3 has 15 amino acids. CDR1 is SGHVS, CDR2 FQNEAQ, per germline. The DNA of the CDR3 is TGTGCCAGCGATCTTGCCGGGAGTGGGGGGAATGAGCAGTTCTTC. This encodes CASDLAGSGGNEQFF.

The chain is built from TRBV5-1 and TRBJ2-7, with TRBD2 identical over 12 bases. The CDR3 runs to 15 residues. Trimming at V came to 3 bases and at J to 9 bases, leaving 10 bases not matched to a gene. Germline CDR1 and CDR2: SGHRS and YFSETQ. CDR3 in amino acids: CASSWRLAGDGGQYF. DNA for the CDR3: TGCGCCAGCAGCTGGAGACTAGCGGGAGACGGAGGGCAGTACTTC.